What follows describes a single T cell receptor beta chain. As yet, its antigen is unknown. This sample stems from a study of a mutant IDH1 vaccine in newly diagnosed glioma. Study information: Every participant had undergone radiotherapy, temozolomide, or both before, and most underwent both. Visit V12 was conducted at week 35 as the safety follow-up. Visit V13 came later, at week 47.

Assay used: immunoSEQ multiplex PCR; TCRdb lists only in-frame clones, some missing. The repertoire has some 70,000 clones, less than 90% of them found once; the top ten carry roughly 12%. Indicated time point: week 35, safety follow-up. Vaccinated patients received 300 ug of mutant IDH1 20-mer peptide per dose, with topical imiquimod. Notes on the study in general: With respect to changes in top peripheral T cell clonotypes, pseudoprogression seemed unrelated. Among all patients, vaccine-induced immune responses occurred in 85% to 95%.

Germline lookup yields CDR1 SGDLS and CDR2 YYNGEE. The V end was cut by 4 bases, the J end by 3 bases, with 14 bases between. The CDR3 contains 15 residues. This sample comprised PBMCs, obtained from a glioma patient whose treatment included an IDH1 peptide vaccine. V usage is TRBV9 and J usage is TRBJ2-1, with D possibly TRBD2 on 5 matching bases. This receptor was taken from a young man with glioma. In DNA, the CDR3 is TGTGCCAGCAGCCGGAGCGGAACCCTCTACAATGAGCAGTTCTTC. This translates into CASSRSGTLYNEQFF.